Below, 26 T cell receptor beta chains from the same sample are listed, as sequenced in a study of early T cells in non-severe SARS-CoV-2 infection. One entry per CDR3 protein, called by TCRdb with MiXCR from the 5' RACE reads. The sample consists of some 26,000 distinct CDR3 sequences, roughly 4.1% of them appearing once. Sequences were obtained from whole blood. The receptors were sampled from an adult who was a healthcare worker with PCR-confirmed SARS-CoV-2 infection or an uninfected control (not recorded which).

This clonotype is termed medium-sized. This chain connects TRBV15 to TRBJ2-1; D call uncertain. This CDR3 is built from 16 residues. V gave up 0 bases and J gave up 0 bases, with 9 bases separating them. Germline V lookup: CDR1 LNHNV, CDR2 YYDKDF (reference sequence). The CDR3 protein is CATSRDRLNSYNEQFF. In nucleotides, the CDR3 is TGTGCCACCAGCAGAGATCGGCTGAACTCCTACAATGAGCAGTTCTTC.

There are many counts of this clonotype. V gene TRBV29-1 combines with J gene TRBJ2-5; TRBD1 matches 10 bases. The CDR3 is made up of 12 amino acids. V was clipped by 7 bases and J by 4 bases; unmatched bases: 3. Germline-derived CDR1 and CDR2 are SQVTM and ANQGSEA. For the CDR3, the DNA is TGCAGCGCGGGACAGGGGACAGAGACCCAGTACTTC. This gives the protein CSAGQGTETQYF.

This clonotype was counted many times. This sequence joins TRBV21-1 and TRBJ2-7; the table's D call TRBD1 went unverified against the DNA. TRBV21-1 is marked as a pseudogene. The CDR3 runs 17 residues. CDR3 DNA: TGTGCCAGCAGCAAAGATCTTACCGGGACAGGGCCCTACGAGCAGTACTTC. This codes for CASSKDLTGTGPYEQYF.

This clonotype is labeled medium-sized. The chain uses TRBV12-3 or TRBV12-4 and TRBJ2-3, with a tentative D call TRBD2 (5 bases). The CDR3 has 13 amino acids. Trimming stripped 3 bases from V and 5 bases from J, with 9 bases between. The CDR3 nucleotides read TGTGCCAGCAGTTTTATTAGCGAAGATACGCAGTATTTT. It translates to CASSFISEDTQYF.

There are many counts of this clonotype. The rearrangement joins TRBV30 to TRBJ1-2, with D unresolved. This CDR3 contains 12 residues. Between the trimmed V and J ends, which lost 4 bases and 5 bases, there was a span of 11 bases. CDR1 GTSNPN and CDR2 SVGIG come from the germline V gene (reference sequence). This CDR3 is CAWNGVRYGYTF. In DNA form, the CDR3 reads TGTGCCTGGAATGGGGTTCGTTATGGCTACACCTTC.

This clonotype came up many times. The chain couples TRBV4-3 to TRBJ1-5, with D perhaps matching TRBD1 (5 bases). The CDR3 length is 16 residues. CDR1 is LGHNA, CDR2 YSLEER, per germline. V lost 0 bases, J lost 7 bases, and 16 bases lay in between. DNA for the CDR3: TGCGCCAGCAGCCAAGACCTAGTAAGGGGCGGCCAGCCCCAGCATTTT. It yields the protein CASSQDLVRGGQPQHF.

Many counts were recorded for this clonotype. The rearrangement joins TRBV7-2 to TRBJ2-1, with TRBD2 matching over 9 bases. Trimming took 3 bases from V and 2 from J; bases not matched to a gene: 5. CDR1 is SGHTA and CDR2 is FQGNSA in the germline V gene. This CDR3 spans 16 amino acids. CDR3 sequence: CASSFGGGGAYNEQFF. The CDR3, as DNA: TGTGCCAGCAGCTTTGGAGGCGGGGGGGCCTACAATGAGCAGTTCTTC. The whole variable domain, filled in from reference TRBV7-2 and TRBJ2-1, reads GAGVSQSPSNKVTEKGKDVELRCDPISGHTALYWYRQSLGQGLEFLIYFQGNSAPDKSGLPSDRFSAERTGGSVSTLTIQRTQQEDSAVYLCASSFGGGGAYNEQFFGPGTRLTVL.

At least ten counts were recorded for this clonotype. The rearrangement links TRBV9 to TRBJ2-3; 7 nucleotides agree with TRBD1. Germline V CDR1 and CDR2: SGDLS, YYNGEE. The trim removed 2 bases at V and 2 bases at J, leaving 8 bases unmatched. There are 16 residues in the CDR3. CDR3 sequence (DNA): TGTGCCAGCAGCGTGGCCGGACAGGAGTTCACAGATACGCAGTATTTT. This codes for CASSVAGQEFTDTQYF.

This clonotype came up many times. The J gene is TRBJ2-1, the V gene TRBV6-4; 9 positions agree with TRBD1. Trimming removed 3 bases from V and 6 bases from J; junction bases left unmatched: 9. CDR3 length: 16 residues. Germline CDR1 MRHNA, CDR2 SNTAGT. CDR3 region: CASSEGPGQGGNEQFF. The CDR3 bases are TGTGCCAGCAGTGAGGGCCCGGGACAGGGAGGCAATGAGCAGTTCTTC.

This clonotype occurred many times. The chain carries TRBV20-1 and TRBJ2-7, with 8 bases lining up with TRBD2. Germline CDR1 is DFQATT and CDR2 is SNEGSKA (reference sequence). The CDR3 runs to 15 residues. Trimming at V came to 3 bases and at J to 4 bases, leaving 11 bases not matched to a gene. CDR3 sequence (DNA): TGCAGTGCTAGCCCCGGGGGGGGCCTAGATTACGAGCAGTACTTC. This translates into CSASPGGGLDYEQYF.

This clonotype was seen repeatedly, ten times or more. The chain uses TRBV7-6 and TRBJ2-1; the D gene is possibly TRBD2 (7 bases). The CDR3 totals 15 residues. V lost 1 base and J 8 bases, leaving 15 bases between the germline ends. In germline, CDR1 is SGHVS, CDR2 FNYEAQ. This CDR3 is CASSLGFRGADEQFF. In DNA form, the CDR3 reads TGTGCCAGCAGCTTAGGGTTTCGGGGGGCCGATGAGCAGTTCTTC.

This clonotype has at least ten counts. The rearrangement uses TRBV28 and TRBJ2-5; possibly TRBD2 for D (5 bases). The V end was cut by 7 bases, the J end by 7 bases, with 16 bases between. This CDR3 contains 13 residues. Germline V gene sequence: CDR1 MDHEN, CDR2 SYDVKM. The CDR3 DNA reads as TGTGCCAGCAAGTGGCGGGCTCGGGGGACCCAGTACTTC. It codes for CASKWRARGTQYF.

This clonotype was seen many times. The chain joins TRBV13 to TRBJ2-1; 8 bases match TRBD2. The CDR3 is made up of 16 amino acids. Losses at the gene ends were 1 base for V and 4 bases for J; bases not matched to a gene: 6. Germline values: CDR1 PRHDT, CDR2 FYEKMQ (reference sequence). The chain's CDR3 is CASSLAGGLGYNEQFF. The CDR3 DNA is TGTGCCAGCAGCTTAGCGGGGGGGCTGGGGTACAATGAGCAGTTCTTC.

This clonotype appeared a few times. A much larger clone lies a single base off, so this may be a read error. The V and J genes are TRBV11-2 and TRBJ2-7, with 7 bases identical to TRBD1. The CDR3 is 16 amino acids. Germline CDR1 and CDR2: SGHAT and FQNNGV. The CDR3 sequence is CASSLKTGKSSFEQYF. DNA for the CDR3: TGTGCCAGCAGCTTGAAGACAGGGAAGAGCTCCTTCGAGCAGTACTTC.

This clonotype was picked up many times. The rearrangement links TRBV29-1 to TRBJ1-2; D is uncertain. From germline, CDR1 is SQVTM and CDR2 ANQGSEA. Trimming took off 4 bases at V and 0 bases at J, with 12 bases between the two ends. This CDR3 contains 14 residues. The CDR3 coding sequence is TGCAGCGTTGTCGTCGAGGCAGCTAACTATGGCTACACCTTC. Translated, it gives CSVVVEAANYGYTF.

The CDR3 DNA reads as TGTGCCAGCAGCGCAGGACAGACCTATGGCTACACCTTC. Translation gives CASSAGQTYGYTF. J is TRBJ1-2 and V is TRBV7-2; D perhaps matches TRBD1 (6 bases). This CDR3 has 13 residues. Trimming left V 5 bases short and J 4 bases short, with 11 bases between. From germline, CDR1 is SGHTA and CDR2 FQGNSA.

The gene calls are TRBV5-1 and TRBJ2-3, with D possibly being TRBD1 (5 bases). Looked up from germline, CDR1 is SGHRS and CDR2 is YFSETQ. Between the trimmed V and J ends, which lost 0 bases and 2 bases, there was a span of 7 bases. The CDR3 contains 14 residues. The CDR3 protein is CASSLARVTDTQYF. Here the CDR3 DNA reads TGCGCCAGCAGCTTGGCCAGGGTCACAGATACGCAGTATTTT.

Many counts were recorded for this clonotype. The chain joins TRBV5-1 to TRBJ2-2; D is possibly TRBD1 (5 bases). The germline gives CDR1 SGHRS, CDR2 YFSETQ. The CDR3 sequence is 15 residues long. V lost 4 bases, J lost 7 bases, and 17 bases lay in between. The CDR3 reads CASSPNTQGRGELFF. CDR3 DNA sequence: TGCGCCAGCAGCCCCAACACCCAGGGTCGCGGGGAGCTGTTTTTT.

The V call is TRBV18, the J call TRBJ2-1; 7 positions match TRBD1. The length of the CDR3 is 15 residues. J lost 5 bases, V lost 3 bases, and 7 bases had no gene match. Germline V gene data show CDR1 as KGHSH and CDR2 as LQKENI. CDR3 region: CASSPTTGWHNEQFF. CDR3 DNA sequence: TGTGCCAGCTCACCTACGACAGGGTGGCACAATGAGCAGTTCTTC. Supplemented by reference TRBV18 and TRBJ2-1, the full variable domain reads NAGVMQNPRHLVRRRGQEARLRCSPMKGHSHVYWYRQLPEEGLKFMVYLQKENIIDESGMPKERFSAEFPKEGPSILRIQQVVRGDSAAYFCASSPTTGWHNEQFFGPGTRLTVL.

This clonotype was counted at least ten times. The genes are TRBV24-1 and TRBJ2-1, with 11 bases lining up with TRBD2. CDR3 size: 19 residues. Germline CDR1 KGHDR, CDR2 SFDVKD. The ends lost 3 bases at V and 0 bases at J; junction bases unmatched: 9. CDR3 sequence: CATSDRTSGGPSSYNEQFF. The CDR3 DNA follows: TGTGCCACCAGTGATCGAACTAGCGGGGGCCCTAGCTCCTACAATGAGCAGTTCTTC.

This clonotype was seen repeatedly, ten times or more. DNA for the CDR3: TGTGCCAGCAGGCGACAGCTCCCCTACGAGCAGTACTTC. Amino acids: CASRRQLPYEQYF. This chain uses TRBV2 with TRBJ2-7; possibly TRBD1 for D (5 bases). V lost 6 bases, J lost 2 bases, and 11 bases lay in between. From germline, CDR1 is SNHLY and CDR2 FYNNEI. The CDR3 has 13 amino acids.

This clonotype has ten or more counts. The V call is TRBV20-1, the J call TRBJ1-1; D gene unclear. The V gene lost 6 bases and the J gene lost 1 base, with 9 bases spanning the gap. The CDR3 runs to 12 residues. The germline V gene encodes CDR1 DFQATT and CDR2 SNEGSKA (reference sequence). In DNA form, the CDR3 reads TGCAGTGCCCAGACCCAGAACACTGAAGCTTTCTTT. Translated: CSAQTQNTEAFF.

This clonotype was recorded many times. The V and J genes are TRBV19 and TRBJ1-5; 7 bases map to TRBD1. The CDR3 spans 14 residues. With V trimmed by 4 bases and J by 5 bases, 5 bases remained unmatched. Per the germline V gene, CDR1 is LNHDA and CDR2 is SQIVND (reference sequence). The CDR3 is CASSTTGVYQPQHF. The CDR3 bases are TGTGCCAGTAGTACCACAGGGGTATATCAGCCCCAGCATTTT.

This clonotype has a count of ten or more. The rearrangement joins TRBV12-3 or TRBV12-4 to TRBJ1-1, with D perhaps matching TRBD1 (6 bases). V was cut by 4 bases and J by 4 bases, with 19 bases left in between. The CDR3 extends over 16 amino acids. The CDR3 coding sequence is TGTGCCAGCAGTTCCCTTGTGACAGGCTTCTCCACTGAAGCTTTCTTT. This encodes CASSSLVTGFSTEAFF.

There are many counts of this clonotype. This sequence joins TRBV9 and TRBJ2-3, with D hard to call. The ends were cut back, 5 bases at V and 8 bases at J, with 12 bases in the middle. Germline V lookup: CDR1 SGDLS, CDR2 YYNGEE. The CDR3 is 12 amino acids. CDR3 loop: CASSWLAGTQYF. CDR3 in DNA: TGTGCCAGCAGTTGGCTGGCTGGTACGCAGTATTTT.

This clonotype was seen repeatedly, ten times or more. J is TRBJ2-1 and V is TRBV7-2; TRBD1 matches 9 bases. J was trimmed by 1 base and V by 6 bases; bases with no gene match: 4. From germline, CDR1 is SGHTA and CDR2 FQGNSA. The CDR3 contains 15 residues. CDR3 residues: CASRGQGRSYNEQFF. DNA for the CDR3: TGTGCCAGCAGAGGACAGGGGAGGTCCTACAATGAGCAGTTCTTC.